This TCR beta chain was sequenced for a study of early T cells in non-severe SARS-CoV-2 infection. At the level of the study: Bulk RNA from unsorted whole blood was sequenced; chains were unpaired.

Researchers attached unique molecular identifiers to individual cDNA molecules. TCRdb reanalysed the 5' RACE reads using MiXCR and keeps one entry per CDR3 protein. Among roughly 33,000 distinct CDR3 sequences listed, 5.7% were seen once. The germline CDR1 and CDR2 sequences are DFQATT and SNEGSKA (reference sequence). The CDR3 sequence is 14 residues long. Whole-study findings and limits: Comparison of clonotypes with VDJdb favored anti-spike CD8 responses while missing private and CD4 specificities.

A remark on this clonotype: The antigen remains undetermined. A much larger clone lies a single base off, so this may be a read error.

The gene calls are TRBV20-1 and TRBJ2-7; 10 bases are shared with TRBD2. This sequence was found in an adult who was a healthcare worker with PCR-confirmed SARS-CoV-2 infection or an uninfected control (not recorded which). Sequencing was carried out using whole blood. The CDR3 reads CSARLAGVTYEQNF. CDR3 in DNA: TGCAGTGCTAGACTAGCGGGAGTTACCTACGAGCAGAACTTC.